This note documents a single T cell receptor (beta chain) sequence. No antigen is known for it. The data were obtained in a study of shared clonotypes between healthy human individuals. V lost 2 bases and J 4 bases, leaving 10 bases between the germline ends. Germline CDR1 and CDR2: GTSNPN and SVGIG (reference sequence). CDR3 length: 13 residues. TCRdb keeps only in-frame clones here, not all; method: immunoSEQ multiplex PCR. The sample yields a few million clones, 90% to 95% seen once. Whole-study results and caveats: Blood was the sole source, and tissue repertoires probably differ. Against clonotypes common to all four donors, non-shared ones had lower generation probabilities.

Sequencing was performed on naive CD4+ T cells sorted from blood. Subset specified: CD45RA+ positively selected. The sequence was collected from a man aged 18 to 29 in good health. V usage is TRBV30 and J usage is TRBJ2-3, with D tentatively TRBD1 (6 bases). CDR3 coding DNA: TGTGCCTGGAGTCAAAAGGGGGCAGATACGCAGTATTTT. Translating gives CAWSQKGADTQYF.